This entry is about one T cell receptor beta chain. Its antigen is not known. This record comes from a study of blood T cells in healthy people across ages. Whole-study findings and limits: Expanded clonotype changes were possibly confounded by unknown donor CMV status.

Primers used in a second PCR of roughly 6 to 12 cycles were a sample-barcoded 5' primer and a J-beta primer mix. TCRdb re-called the 5' RACE reads with MiXCR, one entry per CDR3 protein. The sample carries 1.5 million to 2 million distinct CDR3 sequences, approximately 50% recorded once. The CDR3 has 12 residues. Trimming removed 4 bases from V and 5 bases from J, with 8 bases in between. Sequencing was carried out using blood. The sequence came from a woman aged 40 to 50 in good health. The chain joins TRBV12-3 or TRBV12-4 to TRBJ1-1; D remains unclear. DNA for the CDR3: TGTGCCAGCAGTTCCCGGACGACTGAAGCTTTCTTT. This codes for CASSSRTTEAFF.